The rows below give T cell receptor beta chains drawn from one sample of a study of cytomegalovirus exposure and HLA in healthy donors. Some clones are missing from TCRdb's copy, which holds only in-frame ones; the method was immunoSEQ multiplex PCR. The sample has more than 150,000 clones; roughly 82% are singletons. The sequencing input was PBMCs. These receptors all come from a man aged 35-49 years in good health and CMV-seronegative. The conserved cysteine and the conserved F or W are not part of the CDR3 here.

J gene	V gene	CDR3 protein
TRBJ1-1	TRBV11-2	AGRQLSNTEAF
TRBJ2-7	TRBV7-6	ASSLSTVDPSYEQY
TRBJ2-5	TRBV5-4	ASSFDSRETQY
TRBJ2-3	TRBV7-3	ASSSPSGTSGSASTDTQY
TRBJ2-3	TRBV18	ASSPGDRPLGDTQY
TRBJ2-7	TRBV11-2	ASSLEAYSYEQY
TRBJ1-2	TRBV6-6	ASGMQGGYT
TRBJ1-5	TRBV6-5	ASSHSRGSGQPQH
TRBJ1-6	TRBV2	ASSEAGTGSSPLH
TRBJ2-7	TRBV28	ASNGRTGGNEQY
TRBJ1-4	TRBV7-2	ASSFGGGGGSEKLF
TRBJ2-7	TRBV6-6	ASSYSGQGWNEQY
TRBJ1-2	TRBV14	ASSRDLQGAYGYT
TRBJ1-1	TRBV11-2	ASGYLNTEAF
TRBJ1-3	TRBV27	ASSPSRQGRTPGNTIY
TRBJ2-6	TRBV7-6	ASSPLGLAAPGANVLT
TRBJ1-2	TRBV15	ATYTRGKNYGYT
TRBJ2-5	TRBV6-5	ASSAGTGSRSSY
TRBJ2-2	TRBV19	ASSIDIVRVGELF
TRBJ1-1	TRBV5-5	ASSSTGGNTEAF
TRBJ2-4	TRBV6-6	ASTLIAGGDIQY
TRBJ1-2	TRBV7-2	ASSLSEGPYGYT
TRBJ2-7	TRBV7-9	ASIPTAGVAVNEQY
TRBJ2-2	TRBV5-5	ASSSPRQAANTGELF
TRBJ2-7	TRBV28	AAATSSYEQY
TRBJ2-5	TRBV7-8	ASSEDRAETQY
TRBJ2-7	TRBV27	ASSLGGGALYEQY
TRBJ1-1	TRBV5-5	ASTRTGGGEAF